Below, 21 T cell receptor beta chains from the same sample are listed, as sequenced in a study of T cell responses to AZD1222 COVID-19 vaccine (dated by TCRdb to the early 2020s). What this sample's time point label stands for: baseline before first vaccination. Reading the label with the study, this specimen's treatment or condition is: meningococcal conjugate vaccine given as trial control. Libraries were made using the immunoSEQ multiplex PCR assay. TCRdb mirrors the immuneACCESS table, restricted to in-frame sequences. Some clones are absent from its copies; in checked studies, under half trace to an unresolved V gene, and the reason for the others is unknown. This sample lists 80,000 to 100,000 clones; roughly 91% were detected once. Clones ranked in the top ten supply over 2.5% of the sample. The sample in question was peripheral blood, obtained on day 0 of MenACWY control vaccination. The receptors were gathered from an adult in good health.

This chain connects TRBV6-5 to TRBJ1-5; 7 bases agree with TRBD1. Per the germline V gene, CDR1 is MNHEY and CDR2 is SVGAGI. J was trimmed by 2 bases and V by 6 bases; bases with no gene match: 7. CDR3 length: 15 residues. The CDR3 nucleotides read TGTGCCAGCAGAAGGCAGGGGGACGGCAATCAGCCCCAGCATTTT. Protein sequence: CASRRQGDGNQPQHF.

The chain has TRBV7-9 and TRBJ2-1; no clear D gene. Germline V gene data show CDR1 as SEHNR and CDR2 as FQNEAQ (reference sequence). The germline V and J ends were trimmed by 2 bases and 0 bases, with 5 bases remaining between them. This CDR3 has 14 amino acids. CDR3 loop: CASSLSSSYNEQFF. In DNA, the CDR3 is TGTGCCAGCAGCTTAAGTAGCTCCTACAATGAGCAGTTCTTC.

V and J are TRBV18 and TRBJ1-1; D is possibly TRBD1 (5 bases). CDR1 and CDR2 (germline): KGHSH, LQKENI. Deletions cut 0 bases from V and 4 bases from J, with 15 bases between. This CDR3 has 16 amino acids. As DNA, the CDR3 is TGTGCCAGCTCACCACCGACGAGAGGAGGGGTCACTGAAGCTTTCTTT. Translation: CASSPPTRGGVTEAFF. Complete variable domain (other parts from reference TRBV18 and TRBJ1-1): NAGVMQNPRHLVRRRGQEARLRCSPMKGHSHVYWYRQLPEEGLKFMVYLQKENIIDESGMPKERFSAEFPKEGPSILRIQQVVRGDSAAYFCASSPPTRGGVTEAFFGQGTRLTVV.

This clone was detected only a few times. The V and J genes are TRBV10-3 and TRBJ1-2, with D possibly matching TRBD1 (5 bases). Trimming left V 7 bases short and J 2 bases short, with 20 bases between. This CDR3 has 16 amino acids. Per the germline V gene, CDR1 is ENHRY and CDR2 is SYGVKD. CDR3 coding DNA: TGTGCCATCATGGGGACGGGAGCGGAACAGAACTATGGCTACACCTTC. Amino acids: CAIMGTGAEQNYGYTF.

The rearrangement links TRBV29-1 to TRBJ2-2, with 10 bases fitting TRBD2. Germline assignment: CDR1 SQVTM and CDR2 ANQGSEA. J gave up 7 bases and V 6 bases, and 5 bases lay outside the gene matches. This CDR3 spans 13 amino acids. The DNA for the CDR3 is TGCAGCGTCGCCGGGACTAGCGTCGGGGAGCTGTTTTTT. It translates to CSVAGTSVGELFF.

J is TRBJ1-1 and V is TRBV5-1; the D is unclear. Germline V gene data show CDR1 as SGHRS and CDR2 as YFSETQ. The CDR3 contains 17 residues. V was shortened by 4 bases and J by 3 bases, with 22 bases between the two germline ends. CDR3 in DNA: TGCGCCAGCAGCCCCCTACTGACTTCCAGGTCGGACACTGAAGCTTTCTTT. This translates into CASSPLLTSRSDTEAFF. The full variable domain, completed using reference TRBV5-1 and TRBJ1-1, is KAGVTQTPRYLIKTRGQQVTLSCSPISGHRSVSWYQQTPGQGLQFLFEYFSETQRNKGNFPGRFSGRQFSNSRSEMNVSTLELGDSALYLCASSPLLTSRSDTEAFFGQGTRLTVV.

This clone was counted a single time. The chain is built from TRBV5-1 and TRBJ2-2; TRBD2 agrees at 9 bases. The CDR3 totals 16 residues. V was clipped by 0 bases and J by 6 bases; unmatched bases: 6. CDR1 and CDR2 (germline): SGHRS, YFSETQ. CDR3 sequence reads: CASSLELAGESGELFF. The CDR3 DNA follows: TGCGCCAGCAGCTTGGAATTAGCGGGGGAGTCCGGGGAGCTGTTTTTT.

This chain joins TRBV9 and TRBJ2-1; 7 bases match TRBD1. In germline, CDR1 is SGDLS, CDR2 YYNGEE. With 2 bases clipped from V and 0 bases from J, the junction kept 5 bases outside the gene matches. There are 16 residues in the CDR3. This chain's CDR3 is CASSVTGAGSYNEQFF. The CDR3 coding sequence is TGTGCCAGCAGCGTCACAGGGGCAGGCTCCTACAATGAGCAGTTCTTC.

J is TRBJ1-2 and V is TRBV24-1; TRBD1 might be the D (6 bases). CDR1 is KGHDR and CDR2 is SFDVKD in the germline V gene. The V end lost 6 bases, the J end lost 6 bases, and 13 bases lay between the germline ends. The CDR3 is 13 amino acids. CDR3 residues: CATSNPGDHGYTF. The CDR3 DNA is TGTGCCACCAGTAACCCAGGGGATCATGGCTACACCTTC.

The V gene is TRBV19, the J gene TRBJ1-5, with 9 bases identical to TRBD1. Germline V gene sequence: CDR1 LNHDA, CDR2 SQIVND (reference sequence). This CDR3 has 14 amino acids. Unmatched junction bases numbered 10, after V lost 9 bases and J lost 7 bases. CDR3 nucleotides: TGTGCCAGCCATCCGGGACAGGGAGCACAGCCCCAGCATTTT. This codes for CASHPGQGAQPQHF.

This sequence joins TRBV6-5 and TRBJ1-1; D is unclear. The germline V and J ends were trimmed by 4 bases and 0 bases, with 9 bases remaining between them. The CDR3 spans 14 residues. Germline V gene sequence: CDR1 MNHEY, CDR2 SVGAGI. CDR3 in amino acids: CASSSEGLNTEAFF. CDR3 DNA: TGTGCCAGCAGTTCCGAAGGGTTGAACACTGAAGCTTTCTTT.

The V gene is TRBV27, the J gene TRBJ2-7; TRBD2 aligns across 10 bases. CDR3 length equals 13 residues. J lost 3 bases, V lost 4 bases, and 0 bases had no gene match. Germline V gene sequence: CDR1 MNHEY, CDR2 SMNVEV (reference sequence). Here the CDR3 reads CASSWTSGYEQYF. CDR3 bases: TGTGCCAGCAGTTGGACTAGCGGCTACGAGCAGTACTTC.

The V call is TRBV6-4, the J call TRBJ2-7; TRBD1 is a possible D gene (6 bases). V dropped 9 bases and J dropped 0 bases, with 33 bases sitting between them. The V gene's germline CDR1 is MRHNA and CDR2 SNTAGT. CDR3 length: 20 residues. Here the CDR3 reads CARRGLLGQGGYGISYEQYF. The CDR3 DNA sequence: TGTGCCAGAAGGGGGTTATTGGGGCAGGGCGGTTACGGGATCTCCTACGAGCAGTACTTC.

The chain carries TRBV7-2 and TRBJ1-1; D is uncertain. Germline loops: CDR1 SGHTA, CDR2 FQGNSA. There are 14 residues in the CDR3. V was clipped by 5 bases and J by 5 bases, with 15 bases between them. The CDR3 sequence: CASSPGFAGTEAFF. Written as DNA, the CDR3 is TGTGCCAGCAGCCCCGGGTTCGCGGGAACTGAAGCTTTCTTT.

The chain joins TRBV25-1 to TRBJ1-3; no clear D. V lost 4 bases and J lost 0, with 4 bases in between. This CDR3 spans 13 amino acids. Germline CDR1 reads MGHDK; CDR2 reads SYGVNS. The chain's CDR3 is CASSGPSGNTIYF. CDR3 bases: TGTGCCAGCAGTGGTCCCTCTGGAAACACCATATATTTT.

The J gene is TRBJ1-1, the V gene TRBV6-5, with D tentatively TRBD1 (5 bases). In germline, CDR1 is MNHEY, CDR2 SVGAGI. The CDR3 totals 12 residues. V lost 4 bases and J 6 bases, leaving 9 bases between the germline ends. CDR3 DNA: TGTGCCAGCAGTTCCCCGGGGGCTGAAGCTTTCTTT. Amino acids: CASSSPGAEAFF.

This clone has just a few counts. CDR3 sequence reads: CASSAQGAFGELFF. The CDR3 bases are TGTGCCAGCAGTGCACAGGGGGCGTTCGGGGAGCTGTTTTTT. The rearrangement joins TRBV6-2 or TRBV6-3 to TRBJ2-2; 9 positions match TRBD1. V trimming: 5 bases; J trimming: 7 bases; junction bases outside the gene matches: 5. Germline assignment: CDR1 MNHEY and CDR2 SVGEGT. The CDR3 length is 14 residues.

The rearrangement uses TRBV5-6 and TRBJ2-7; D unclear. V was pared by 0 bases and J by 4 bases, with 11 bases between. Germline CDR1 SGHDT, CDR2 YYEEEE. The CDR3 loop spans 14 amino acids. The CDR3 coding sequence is TGTGCCAGCAGCTTGGGGCCTACCTCATACGAGCAGTACTTC. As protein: CASSLGPTSYEQYF.

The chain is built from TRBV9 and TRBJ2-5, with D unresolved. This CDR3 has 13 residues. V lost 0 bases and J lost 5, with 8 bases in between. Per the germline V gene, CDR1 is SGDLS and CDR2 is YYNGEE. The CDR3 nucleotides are TGTGCCAGCAGCGTAGCCAGTGGGGAGACCCAGTACTTC. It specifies CASSVASGETQYF. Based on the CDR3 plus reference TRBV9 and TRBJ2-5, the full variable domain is DSGVTQTPKHLITATGQRVTLRCSPRSGDLSVYWYQQSLDQGLQFLIQYYNGEERAKGNILERFSAQQFPDLHSELNLSSLELGDSALYFCASSVASGETQYFGPGTRLLVL.

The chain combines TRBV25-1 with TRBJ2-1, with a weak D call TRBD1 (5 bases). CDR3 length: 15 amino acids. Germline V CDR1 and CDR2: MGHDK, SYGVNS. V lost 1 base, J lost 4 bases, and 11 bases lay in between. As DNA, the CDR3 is TGTGCCAGCAGTGAATCGGCAGGGTGGTACAATGAGCAGTTCTTC. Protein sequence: CASSESAGWYNEQFF. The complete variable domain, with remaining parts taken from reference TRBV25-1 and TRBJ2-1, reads EADIYQTPRYLVIGTGKKITLECSQTMGHDKMYWYQQDPGMELHLIHYSYGVNSTEKGDLSSESTVSRIRTEHFPLTLESARPSHTSQYLCASSESAGWYNEQFFGPGTRLTVL.

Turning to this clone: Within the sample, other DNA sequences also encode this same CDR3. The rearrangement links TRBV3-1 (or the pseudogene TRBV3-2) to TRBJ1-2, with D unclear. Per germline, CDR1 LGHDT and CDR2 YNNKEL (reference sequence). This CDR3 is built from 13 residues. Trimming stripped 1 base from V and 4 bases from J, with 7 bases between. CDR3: CASSQVSSYGYTF. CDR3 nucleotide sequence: TGTGCCAGCAGCCAAGTAAGCAGCTATGGCTACACCTTC.